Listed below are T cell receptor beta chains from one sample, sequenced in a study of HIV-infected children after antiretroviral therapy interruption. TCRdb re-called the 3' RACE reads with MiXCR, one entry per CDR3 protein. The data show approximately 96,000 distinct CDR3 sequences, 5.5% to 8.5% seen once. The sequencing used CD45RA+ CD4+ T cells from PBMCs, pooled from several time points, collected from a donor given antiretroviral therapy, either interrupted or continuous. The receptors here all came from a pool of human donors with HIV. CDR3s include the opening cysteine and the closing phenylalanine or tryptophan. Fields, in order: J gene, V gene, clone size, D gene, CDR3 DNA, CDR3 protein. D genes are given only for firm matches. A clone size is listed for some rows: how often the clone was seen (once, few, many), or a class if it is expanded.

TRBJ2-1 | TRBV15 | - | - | TGTGCCACCAGCAGGGAACCGGACATTCGCAATGAGCAGTTCTTC | CATSREPDIRNEQFF
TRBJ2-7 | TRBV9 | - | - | TGTGCCAGCAGCGTATCGGACAGATACTACGAGCAGTACTTC | CASSVSDRYYEQYF
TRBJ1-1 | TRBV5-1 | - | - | TGCGCCAGCAGGGCGGGGACAGAAGCTTTCTTT | CASRAGTEAFF
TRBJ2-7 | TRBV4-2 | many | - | TGTGCCAGCAGCCAAGGGGGCTTGACAGGAAGCATCTACGAGCAGTACTTC | CASSQGGLTGSIYEQYF
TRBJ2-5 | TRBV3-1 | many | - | TGTGCCAGCAGCCTCTACGACCGGAGGGAGACCCAGTACTTC | CASSLYDRRETQYF
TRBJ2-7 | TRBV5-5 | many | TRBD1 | TGTGCCAGCAGCCTGCCCGGGACAGGTTACTACGAGCAGTACTTC | CASSLPGTGYYEQYF
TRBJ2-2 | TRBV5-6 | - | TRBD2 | TGTGCCAGCAGCTTAGGGACTAGATTCGCCGGGGAGCTGTTTTTT | CASSLGTRFAGELFF
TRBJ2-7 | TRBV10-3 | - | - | TGTGCCATCAGTGATGGGTCCGAGCAGTACTTC | CAISDGSEQYF
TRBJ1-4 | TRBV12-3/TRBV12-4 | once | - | TGTGCCAGCAGTTGGACGGCAACTAATGAAAAACTGTTTTTT | CASSWTATNEKLFF
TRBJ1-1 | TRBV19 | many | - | TGTGCCAGTAACCAAGGGTTAGGTGGGAACACTGAAGCTTTCTTT | CASNQGLGGNTEAFF
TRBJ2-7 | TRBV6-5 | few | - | TGTGCCAGCAGTTACACTAAACCGGGGGCGGACGAGCAGTACTTC | CASSYTKPGADEQYF
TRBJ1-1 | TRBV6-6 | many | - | TGTGCCAGCAGCCCGTCGGGGGTAGCTTTCTTT | CASSPSGVAFF
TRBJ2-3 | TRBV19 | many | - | TGTGCCAGTAGTACAGGGACTTTCACAGATACGCAGTATTTT | CASSTGTFTDTQYF
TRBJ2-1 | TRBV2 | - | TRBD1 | TGTGCCAGCACCCCAGGAAGGCGACAGGGGATCGATGAGCAGTTCTTC | CASTPGRRQGIDEQFF
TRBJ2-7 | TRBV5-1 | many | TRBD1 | TGCGCCAGCAGCTTGGTTGGGACAGGGACCTACGAGCAGTACTTC | CASSLVGTGTYEQYF
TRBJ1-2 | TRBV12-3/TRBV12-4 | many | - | TGTGCCAGTTCACTACCGGGACGGCAGAACTATGGCTACACCTTC | CASSLPGRQNYGYTF
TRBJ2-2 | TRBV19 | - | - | TGTGCCAGTAGTATAAGGAGGCCAAGAGGGACCGGGGAGCTGTTTTTT | CASSIRRPRGTGELFF
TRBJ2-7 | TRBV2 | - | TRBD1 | TGTGCCAGCAGTATCTCCGCGACAGGGGTAGGGGAGCAGTACTTC | CASSISATGVGEQYF
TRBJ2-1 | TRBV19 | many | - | TGTGCCAGTAGTATAGATCTATGGGTGGGTTTGGAGCAGTTCTTC | CASSIDLWVGLEQFF
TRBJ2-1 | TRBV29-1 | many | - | TGCAGCGTTGAGGACCGGGGCTCTACGAGTGAGCAGTTCTTC | CSVEDRGSTSEQFF
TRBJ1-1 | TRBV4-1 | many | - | TGCGCCAGCAGCCAAGATAGAGGGCAAGGATCGCGATTAGGAGCTTTCTTT | CASSQDRGQGSRLGAFF
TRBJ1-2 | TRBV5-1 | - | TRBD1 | TGCGCCAGCATCCTGACAGGGATTGGTGGCTACACCTTC | CASILTGIGGYTF
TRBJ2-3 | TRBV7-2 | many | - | TGTGCCAGCAGCTCCTTAGGTGGGGTCGGGGAAAAGGGGCCCCCAGATACGCAGTATTTT | CASSSLGGVGEKGPPDTQYF
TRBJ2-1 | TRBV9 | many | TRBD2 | TGTGCCAGCAGCGTAACGGGGGGACCCTACAATGAGCAGTTCTTC | CASSVTGGPYNEQFF
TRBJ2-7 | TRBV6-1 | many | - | TGTGCCAGCAGTACTCTACAAGGGCGCTTCGAGCAGTACTTC | CASSTLQGRFEQYF
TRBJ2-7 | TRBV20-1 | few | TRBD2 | TGCAGTGCTTCTTCTAGCGGGGGGGCCAACGAGCAGTACTTC | CSASSSGGANEQYF